The present entry profiles one T cell receptor beta chain with its context. This entry belongs to a study of T cells expressing NK-cell markers. Libraries used 5'RACE template switching adding universal primer site and UMIs. TCRdb re-called the 5' RACE reads and gives one entry per CDR3 protein, without DNA. Its table records 130,000 to 150,000 distinct CDR3 sequences. CDR3 size: 15 residues. Germline CDR1 and CDR2: SEHNR and FQNEAQ (reference sequence). Sequenced: blood T cells: a sorted CD56 or NKG2C T cell subset, CD4+ or CD8+ T cells, or bulk PBMC T cells (not recorded which). The genes are TRBV7-9 and TRBJ1-1; TCRdb names TRBD1, which stays unverified in the absence of DNA. The clonotype comes from a man aged 18-30 years in good health. This CDR3 is CASSPVEGGKTEAFF.